This TCR beta chain was captured in a study of blood T cells in healthy people across ages. The study, taken as a whole, reports: Compared with aged donors, long-lived donors showed fewer expanded clones, suggesting selection. Per million T cells, TCR beta diversity dropped roughly linearly as age increased. Naive T cell percentage and TCR beta diversity correlated strongly.

The second PCR ran roughly 6 to 12 cycles with a sample-barcoded 5' primer and J-beta primers. Via MiXCR, TCRdb re-called the 5' RACE reads, giving one row per CDR3 protein. This sample has hundreds of thousands of distinct CDR3 sequences; 55% to 65% occur once, and the top ten carry 25% to 35%. Trimming shortened V by 5 bases and J by 5 bases, and 16 bases separated the two germline ends. This CDR3 has 14 residues. Each donor's blood draw was 8.5 to 10 milliliters of peripheral blood. The table lists this clonotype with a count of one. Antigen unknown. Sequenced material: blood. The TCR originated in a man aged 25 to 45 in good health. This chain uses TRBV5-7 with TRBJ2-5, with a weak D call TRBD2 (7 bases). TRBV5-7 is reported as an ORF; its role is uncertain. The CDR3 loop is CASRVEGGRETQYF. CDR3 nucleotides: TGTGCCAGCAGAGTCGAGGGGGGGCGGGAGACCCAGTACTTC.